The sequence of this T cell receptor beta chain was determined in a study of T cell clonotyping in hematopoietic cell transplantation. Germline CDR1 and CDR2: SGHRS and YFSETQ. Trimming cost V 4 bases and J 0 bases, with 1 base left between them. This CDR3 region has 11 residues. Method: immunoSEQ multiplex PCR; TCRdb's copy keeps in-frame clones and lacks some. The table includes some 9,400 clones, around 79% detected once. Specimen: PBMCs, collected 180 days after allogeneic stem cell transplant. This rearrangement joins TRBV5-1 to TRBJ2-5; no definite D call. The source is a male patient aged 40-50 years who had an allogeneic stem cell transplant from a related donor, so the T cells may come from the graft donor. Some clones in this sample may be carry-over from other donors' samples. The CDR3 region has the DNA TGCGCCAGCAGCAACCAAGAGACCCAGTACTTC. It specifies CASSNQETQYF.